The clone carrying this T cell receptor beta chain was seen a handful of times. This specimen comes from a study of blood T cell repertoires in COVID-19. TCRdb's table, derived via immunoSEQ multiplex PCR, lists solely in-frame clones and lacks some. The table lists 110,000 to 150,000 clones, approximately 83% of them singletons, with more than 7% in the top ten. CDR1 and CDR2 (germline): SEHNR, FQNEAQ (reference sequence). V lost 1 base to trimming and J lost 2 bases, with 9 bases between them. The length of the CDR3 is 14 residues. This receptor was identified in a human donor in a cohort sampled during active COVID-19. Material for sequencing was peripheral blood. This chain uses TRBV7-9 with TRBJ2-7; perhaps TRBD2 as D (5 bases). CDR3 DNA: TGTGCCAGCAGCTTAGAAAGCGGTCCCTACGAGCAGTACTTC. This encodes CASSLESGPYEQYF.